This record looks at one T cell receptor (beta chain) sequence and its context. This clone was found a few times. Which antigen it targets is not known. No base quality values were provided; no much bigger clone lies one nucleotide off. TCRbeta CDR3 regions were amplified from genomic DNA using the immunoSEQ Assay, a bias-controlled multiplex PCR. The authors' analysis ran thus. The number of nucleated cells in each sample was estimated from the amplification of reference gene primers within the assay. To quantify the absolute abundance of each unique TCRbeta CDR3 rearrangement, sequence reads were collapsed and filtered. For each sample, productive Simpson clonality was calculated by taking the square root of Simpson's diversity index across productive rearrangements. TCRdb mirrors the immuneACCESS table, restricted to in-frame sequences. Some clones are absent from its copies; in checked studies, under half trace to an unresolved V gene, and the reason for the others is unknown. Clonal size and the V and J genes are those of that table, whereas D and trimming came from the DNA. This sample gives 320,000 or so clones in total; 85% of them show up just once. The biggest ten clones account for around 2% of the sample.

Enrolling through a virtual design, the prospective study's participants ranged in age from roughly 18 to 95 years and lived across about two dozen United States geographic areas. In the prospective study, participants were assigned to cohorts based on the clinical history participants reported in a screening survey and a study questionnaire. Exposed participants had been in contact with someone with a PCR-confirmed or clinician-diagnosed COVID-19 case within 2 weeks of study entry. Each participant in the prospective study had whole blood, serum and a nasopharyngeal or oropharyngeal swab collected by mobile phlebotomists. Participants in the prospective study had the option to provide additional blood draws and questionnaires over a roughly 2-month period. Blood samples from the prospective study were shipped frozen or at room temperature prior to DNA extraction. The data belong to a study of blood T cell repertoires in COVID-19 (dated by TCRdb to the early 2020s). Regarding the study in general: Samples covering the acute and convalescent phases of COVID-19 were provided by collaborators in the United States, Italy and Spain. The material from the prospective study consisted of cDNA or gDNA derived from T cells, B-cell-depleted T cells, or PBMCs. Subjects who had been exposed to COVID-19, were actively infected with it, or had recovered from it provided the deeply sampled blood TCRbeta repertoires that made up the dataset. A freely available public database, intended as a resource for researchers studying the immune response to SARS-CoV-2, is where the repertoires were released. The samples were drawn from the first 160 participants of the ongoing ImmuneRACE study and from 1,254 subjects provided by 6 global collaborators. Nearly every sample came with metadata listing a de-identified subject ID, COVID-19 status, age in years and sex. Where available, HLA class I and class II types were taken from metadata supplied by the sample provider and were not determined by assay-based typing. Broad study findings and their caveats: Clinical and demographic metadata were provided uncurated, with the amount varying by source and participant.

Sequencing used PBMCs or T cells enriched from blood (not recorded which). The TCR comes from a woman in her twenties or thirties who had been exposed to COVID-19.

CDR3 loop: CASGRENTGELFF. The DNA sequence is as follows: TGTGCCAGCGGACGGGAGAACACCGGGGAGCTGTTTTTT. Recombination joined TRBV4-2 with TRBJ2-2, and the D gene may be TRBD2, 5 bases matching. The junction shows trimming of 8 bases on V and 1 base on J, plus 8 bases between the germline ends. As encoded in the germline V gene, CDR1 is LGHNA while CDR2 is YNFKEQ. The CDR3 covers 13 residues, taking in both the cysteine and the phenylalanine. The DNA shown is the 39-base CDR3, in frame from base 1.